Listed below are T cell receptor beta chains from one sample, sequenced in a study of beta chain features in type 1 diabetes. Assay: immunoSEQ multiplex PCR; the TCRdb copy retains only in-frame clones and omits some. The profile covers 600,000 or so clones, with roughly an eighth appearing a single time and about 0.11% taken by the ten largest. Sequences were obtained from naive CD4+ T cells from blood. These TCRs come from a man aged 25-45 years with type 1 diabetes. The conserved cysteine and the conserved F or W are not part of the CDR3 here.

V gene	J gene	CDR3 protein
TRBV7-2	TRBJ2-6	ASSPRGANGANVLT
TRBV9	TRBJ2-7	ASSVAEGGTGTYEQY
TRBV7-9	TRBJ2-6	ASSSDHGRANVLT
TRBV7-9	TRBJ2-6	ASSSRRTSRGSGANVLT
TRBV7-2	TRBJ1-5	ASSLVSRGNQPQH
TRBV13	TRBJ1-1	ASSLGGQANTEAF
TRBV7-2	TRBJ1-2	ASSPRGRSGGDGYT
TRBV28	TRBJ1-2	ASSSRPDGYT
TRBV20-1	TRBJ2-7	SARDYDEQY
TRBV18	TRBJ2-7	ASSPPSLYEQY
TRBV10-3	TRBJ2-3	AVTGGSSTDTQY
TRBV2	TRBJ2-1	ASSRTGRRSYNEQF
TRBV7-9	TRBJ2-2	ASSLGLTVYTNTGELF
TRBV19	TRBJ1-6	ASSDSKSPLH
TRBV4-2	TRBJ1-2	ASGRDREANYGYT
TRBV7-8	TRBJ1-2	ASSLVQGRDGYT
TRBV30	TRBJ1-5	AWRLTGDQPQH
TRBV19	TRBJ1-1	ASSQEGQGAF
TRBV7-9	TRBJ2-7	ASSFGYSLFSISYEQY
TRBV18	TRBJ2-7	ASSPTGTGLPYEQY
TRBV29-1	TRBJ1-2	SVVRDYGYT
TRBV25-1	TRBJ1-2	ASSDPAAGVGGYT
TRBV11-2	TRBJ2-5	ASSRTSGEETQY
TRBV18	TRBJ2-7	ASSPGTSGGIYEQY
TRBV11-2	TRBJ2-1	ASRAGGVNNEQF
TRBV5-6	TRBJ2-1	ASSLGPGRSDNEQF
TRBV27	TRBJ2-3	ASSIGTGFTDTQY
TRBV1	TRBJ2-2	TSSQCDARGPYTGELF
TRBV19	TRBJ2-1	ASTPSGSLSYNEQF
TRBV5-4	TRBJ1-5	ASSLGPRTDNQPQH
TRBV5-1	TRBJ1-6	ASSSTISGGSDSPLH
TRBV7-2	TRBJ2-7	ASSLTPTVPYEQY